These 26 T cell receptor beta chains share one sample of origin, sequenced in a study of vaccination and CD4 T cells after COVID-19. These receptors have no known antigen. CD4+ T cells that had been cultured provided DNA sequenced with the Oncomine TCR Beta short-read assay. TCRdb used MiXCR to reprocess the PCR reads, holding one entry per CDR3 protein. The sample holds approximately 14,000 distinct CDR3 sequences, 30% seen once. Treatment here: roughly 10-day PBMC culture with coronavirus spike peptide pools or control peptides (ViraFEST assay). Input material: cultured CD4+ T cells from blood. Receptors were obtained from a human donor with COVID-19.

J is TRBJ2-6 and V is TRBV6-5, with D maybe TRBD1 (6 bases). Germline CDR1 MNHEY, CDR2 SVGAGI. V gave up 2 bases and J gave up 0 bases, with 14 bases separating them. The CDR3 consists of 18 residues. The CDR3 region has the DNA TGTGCCAGCAGTTACGGGGGCCAAATGAGCTCTGGGGCCAACGTCCTGACTTTC. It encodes CASSYGGQMSSGANVLTF.

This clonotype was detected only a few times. CDR3: CASRLVGRRSYEQYF. The DNA for the CDR3 is TGTGCAAGTCGCTTAGTAGGCAGGCGATCCTACGAGCAGTACTTC. The chain links TRBV12-2 to TRBJ2-7. TRBV12-2 is a known pseudogene. The CDR3 totals 15 residues.

The CDR3 DNA is TGCGCCAGCAGCCCGGACAGGGGAGGTCCCGGGGAGCTGTTTTTT. Amino acids: CASSPDRGGPGELFF. The chain is built from TRBV5-1 and TRBJ2-2; 9 bases fit TRBD1. V lost 4 bases to trimming and J lost 6 bases; unmatched junction nucleotides: 7. This CDR3 contains 15 residues. The germline V gene has CDR1 SGHRS and CDR2 YFSETQ.

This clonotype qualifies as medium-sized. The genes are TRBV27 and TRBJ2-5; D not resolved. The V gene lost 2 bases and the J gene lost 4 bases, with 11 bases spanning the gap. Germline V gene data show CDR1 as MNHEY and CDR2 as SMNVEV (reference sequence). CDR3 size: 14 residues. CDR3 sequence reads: CASSLGSSGETQYF. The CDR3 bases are TGTGCCAGCAGTTTAGGATCAAGTGGAGAGACCCAGTACTTC.

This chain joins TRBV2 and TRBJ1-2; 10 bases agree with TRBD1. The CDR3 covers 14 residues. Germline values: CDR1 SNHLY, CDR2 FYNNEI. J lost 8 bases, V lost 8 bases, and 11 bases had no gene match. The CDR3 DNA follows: TGTGCCAGCGGGATGGAGACAGGGGGCCAGGGCTACACCTTC. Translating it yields CASGMETGGQGYTF.

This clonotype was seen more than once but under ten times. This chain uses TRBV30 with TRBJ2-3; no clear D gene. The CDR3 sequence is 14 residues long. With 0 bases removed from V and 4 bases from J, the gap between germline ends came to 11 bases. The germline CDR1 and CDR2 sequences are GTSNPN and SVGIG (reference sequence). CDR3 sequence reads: CAWSVMSGADTQYF. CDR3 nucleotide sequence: TGTGCCTGGAGTGTTATGTCCGGCGCAGATACGCAGTATTTT.

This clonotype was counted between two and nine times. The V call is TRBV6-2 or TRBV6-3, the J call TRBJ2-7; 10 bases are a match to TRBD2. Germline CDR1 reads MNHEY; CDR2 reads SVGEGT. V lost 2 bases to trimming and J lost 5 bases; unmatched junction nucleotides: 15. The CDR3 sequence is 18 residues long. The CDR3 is CASSYLLRNSGGIDEQYF. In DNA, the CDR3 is TGTGCCAGCAGTTACCTCCTCCGTAATAGCGGGGGGATCGACGAGCAGTACTTC.

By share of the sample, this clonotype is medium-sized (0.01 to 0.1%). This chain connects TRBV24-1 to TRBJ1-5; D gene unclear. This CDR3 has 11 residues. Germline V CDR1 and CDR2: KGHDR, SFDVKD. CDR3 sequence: CATGDTQPQHF. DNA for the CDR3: TGTGCAACCGGGGATACTCAGCCCCAGCATTTT.

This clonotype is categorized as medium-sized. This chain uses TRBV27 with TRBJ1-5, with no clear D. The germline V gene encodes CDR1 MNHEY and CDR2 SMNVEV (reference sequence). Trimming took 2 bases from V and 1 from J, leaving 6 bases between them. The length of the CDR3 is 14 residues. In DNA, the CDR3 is TGTGCCAGCAGTTTAAGTGGGAGCAATCAGCCCCAGCATTTT. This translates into CASSLSGSNQPQHF.

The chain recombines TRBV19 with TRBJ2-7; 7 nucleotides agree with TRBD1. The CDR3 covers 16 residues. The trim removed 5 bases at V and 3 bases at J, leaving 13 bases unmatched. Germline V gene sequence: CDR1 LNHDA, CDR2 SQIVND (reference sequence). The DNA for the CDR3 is TGTGCCAGTAGTCGCCTCCGGGACAGTAAGATCTACGAGCAGTACTTC. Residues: CASSRLRDSKIYEQYF.

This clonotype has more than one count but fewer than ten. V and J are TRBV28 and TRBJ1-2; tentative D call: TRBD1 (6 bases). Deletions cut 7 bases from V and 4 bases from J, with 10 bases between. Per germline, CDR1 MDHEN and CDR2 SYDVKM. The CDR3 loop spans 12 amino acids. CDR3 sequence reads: CASTGTIYGYTF. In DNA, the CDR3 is TGTGCCAGCACCGGGACAATCTATGGCTACACCTTC.

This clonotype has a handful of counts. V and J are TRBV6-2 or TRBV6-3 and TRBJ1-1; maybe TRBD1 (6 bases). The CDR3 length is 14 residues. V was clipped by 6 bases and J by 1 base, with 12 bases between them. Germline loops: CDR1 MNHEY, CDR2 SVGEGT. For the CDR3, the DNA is TGTGCCAGCAGCTACAGGGCAAGGAACACTGAAGCTTTCTTT. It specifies CASSYRARNTEAFF.

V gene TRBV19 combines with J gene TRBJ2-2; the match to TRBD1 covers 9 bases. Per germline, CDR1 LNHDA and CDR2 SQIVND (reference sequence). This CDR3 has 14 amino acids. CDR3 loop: CGAGTGKKAGELFF. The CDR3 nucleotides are TGTGGCGCGGGGACAGGGAAGAAAGCCGGGGAGCTGTTTTTT.

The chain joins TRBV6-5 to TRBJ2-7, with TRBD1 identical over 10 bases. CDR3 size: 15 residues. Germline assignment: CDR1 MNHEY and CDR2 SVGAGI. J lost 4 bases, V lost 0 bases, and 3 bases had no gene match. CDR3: CASSYSTGGSYEQYF. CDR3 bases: TGTGCCAGCAGTTACTCGACAGGGGGCTCATACGAGCAGTACTTC.

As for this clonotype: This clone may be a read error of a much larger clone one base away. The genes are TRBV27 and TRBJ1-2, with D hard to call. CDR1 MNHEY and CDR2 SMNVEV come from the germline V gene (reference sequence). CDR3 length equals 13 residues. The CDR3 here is CASSWALNYSYTF. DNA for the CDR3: TGTGCCAGCAGTTGGGCTCTTAACTATAGCTACACCTTC.

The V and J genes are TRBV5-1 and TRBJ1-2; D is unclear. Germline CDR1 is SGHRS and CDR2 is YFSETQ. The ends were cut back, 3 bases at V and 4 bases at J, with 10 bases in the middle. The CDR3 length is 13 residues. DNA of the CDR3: TGCGCCAGCAGCTCCTCCCCCACCTATGGCTACACCTTC. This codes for CASSSSPTYGYTF.

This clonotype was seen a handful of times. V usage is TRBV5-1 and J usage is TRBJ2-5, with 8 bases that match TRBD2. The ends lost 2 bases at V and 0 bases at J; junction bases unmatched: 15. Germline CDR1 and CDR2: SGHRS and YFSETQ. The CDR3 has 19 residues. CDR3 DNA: TGCGCCAGCAGCTTTAAAGGTCTTGGGGCTAGCGGGTACCAAGAGACCCAGTACTTC. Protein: CASSFKGLGASGYQETQYF.

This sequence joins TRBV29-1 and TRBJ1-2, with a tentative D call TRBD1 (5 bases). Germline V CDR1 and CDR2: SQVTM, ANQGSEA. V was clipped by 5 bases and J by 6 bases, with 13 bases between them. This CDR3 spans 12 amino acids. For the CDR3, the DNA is TGCAGCGTTTCAGGGCTTCGGGATGGCTACACCTTC. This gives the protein CSVSGLRDGYTF.

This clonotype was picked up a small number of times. CDR3 in DNA: TGCAGTGCTAGACCTACTAGAGACCAAGAGACCCAGTACTTC. It specifies CSARPTRDQETQYF. This chain connects TRBV20-1 to TRBJ2-5; possibly TRBD2 for D (5 bases). The length of the CDR3 is 14 residues. Germline CDR1 is DFQATT and CDR2 is SNEGSKA (reference sequence). V was pared by 2 bases and J by 0 bases, with 10 bases between.

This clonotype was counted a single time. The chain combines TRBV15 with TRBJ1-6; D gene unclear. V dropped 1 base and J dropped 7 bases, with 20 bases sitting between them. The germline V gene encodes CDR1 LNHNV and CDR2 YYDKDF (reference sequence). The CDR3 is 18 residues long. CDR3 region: CATSRVMGATGSNSPLHF. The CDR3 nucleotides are TGTGCCACCAGCAGAGTTATGGGAGCGACGGGTTCGAATTCACCCCTCCACTTT.

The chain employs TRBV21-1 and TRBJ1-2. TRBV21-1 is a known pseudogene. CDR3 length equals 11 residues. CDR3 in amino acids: CASGKGYGYTF. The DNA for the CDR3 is TGTGCCAGCGGGAAGGGCTATGGCTACACCTTC.

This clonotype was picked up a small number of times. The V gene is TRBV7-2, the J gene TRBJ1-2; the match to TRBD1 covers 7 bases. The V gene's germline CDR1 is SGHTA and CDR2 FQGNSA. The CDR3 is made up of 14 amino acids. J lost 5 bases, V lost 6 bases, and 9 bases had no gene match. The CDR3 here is CASRREGAGYGYTF. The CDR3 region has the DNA TGTGCCAGCAGGAGAGAGGGGGCCGGGTATGGCTACACCTTC.

CDR3 region: CASSPRASGGAVEQFF. The CDR3 DNA reads TGCGCCAGCAGCCCCCGGGCTAGCGGGGGGGCCGTTGAGCAGTTCTTC. The rearrangement joins TRBV4-3 to TRBJ2-1, with TRBD2 matching over 12 bases. Trimming at V came to 4 bases and at J to 9 bases, leaving 10 bases not matched to a gene. Germline CDR1 and CDR2: LGHNA and YSLEER. This CDR3 is 16 amino acids long.

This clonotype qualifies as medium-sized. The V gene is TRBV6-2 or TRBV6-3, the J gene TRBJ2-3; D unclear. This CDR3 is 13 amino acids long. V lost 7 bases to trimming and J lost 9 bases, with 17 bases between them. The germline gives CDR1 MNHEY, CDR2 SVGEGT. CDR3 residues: CASTPGGSRTQYF. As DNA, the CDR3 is TGTGCCAGCACACCCGGTGGAAGCCGGACGCAGTATTTT.

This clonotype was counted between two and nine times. The DNA for the CDR3 is TGTGCCAGCAGCTCCTCGTGGACTAGCGGGGGGAGCACAGATACGCAGTATTTT. This encodes CASSSSWTSGGSTDTQYF. The V gene is TRBV7-2, the J gene TRBJ2-3; 14 positions agree with TRBD2. This CDR3 is 18 amino acids long. V lost 4 bases to trimming and J lost 0 bases; unmatched junction nucleotides: 6. CDR1 SGHTA and CDR2 FQGNSA come from the germline V gene.

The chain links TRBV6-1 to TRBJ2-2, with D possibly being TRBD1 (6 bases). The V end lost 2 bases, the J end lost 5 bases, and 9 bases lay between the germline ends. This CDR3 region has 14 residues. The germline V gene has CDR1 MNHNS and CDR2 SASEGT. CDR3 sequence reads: CASSELRGTGELFF. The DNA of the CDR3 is TGTGCCAGCAGTGAATTGAGGGGGACCGGGGAGCTGTTTTTT.